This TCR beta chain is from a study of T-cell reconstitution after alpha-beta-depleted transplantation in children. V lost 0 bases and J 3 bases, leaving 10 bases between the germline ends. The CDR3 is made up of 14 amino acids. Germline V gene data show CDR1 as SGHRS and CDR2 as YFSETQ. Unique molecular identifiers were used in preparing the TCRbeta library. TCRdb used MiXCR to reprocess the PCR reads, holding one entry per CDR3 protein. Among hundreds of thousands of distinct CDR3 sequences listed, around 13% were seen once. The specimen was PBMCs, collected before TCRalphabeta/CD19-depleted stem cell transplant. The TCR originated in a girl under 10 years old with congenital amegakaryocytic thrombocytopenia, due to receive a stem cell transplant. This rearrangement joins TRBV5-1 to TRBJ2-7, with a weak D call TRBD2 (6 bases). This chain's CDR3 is CASSLGGTYYEQYF. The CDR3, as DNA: TGCGCCAGCAGCTTGGGCGGGACGTACTACGAGCAGTACTTC.